This TCR beta chain is drawn from a study of shared clonotypes between healthy human individuals. Notes on the study in general: The diversity represented, both genetic and in exposure history, was limited by few donors.

Remarks on this clone: The antigen is unknown.

Execution of the assay was at deep level. An approximately 200 ng quantity of DNA, 25,000 to 30,000 T cell genomes, went into the sorted-subset replicate PCRs. The assay was immunoSEQ multiplex PCR, and TCRdb's table has in-frame clones only and misses some. Here the sample spans roughly 2.5 million clones, roughly 92% being singletons. The junction had 3 bases not matched to a gene; V was cut back by 3 bases and J by 5 bases. This CDR3 comprises 14 residues. The V gene's germline CDR1 is MGHDK and CDR2 SYGVNS. This TCR was sampled from a man between 18 and 29 years old in good health. V gene TRBV25-1 combines with J gene TRBJ2-7; 11 bases are a match to TRBD1. Sequencing was done on a sample of naive CD4+ T cells sorted from blood. Subset given: CD45RA+ positively selected. This CDR3 reads CASSEGQGVHEQYF. The CDR3 DNA sequence: TGTGCCAGCAGTGAGGGACAGGGGGTACACGAGCAGTACTTC.